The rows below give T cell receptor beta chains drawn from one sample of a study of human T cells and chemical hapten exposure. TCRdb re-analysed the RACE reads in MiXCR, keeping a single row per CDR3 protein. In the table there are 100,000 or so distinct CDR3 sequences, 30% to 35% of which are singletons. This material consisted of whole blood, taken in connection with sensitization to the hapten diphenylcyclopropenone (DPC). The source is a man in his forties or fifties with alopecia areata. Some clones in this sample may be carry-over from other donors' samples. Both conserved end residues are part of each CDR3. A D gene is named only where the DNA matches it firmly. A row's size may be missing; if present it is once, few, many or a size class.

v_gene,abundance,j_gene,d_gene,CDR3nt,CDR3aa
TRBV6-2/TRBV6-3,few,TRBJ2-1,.,TGTGCCAGCAGTCAATACGGGACTTACTCCTACAATGAGCAGTTCTTC,CASSQYGTYSYNEQFF
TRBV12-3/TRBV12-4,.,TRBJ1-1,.,TGTGCCAGCAGTCCTGGGCTGCCTGAAGCTTTCTTT,CASSPGLPEAFF
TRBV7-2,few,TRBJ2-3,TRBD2,TGTGCCAGCAGCTTACCGGCGGGAGCGGGCACAGATACGCAGTATTTT,CASSLPAGAGTDTQYF
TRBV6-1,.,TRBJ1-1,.,TGTGCCAGCAGTGGGACCCGTACAGGCACTGAAGCTTTCTTT,CASSGTRTGTEAFF
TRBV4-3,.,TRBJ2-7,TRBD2,TGCGCCAGCAGCCAAGCACCTAGCGGGTATGGGGAGCAGTACTTC,CASSQAPSGYGEQYF
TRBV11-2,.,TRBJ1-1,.,TGTGCCAGCAGCTTTAACAGTCTGAACACTGAAGCTTTCTTT,CASSFNSLNTEAFF
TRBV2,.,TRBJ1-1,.,TGTGCCAGCAAGGTAGTGAAGGACACTGAAGCTTTCTTT,CASKVVKDTEAFF
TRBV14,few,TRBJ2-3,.,TGTGCCAGCAGCCACCCGGGACTCCCGCCAGATACGCAGTATTTT,CASSHPGLPPDTQYF
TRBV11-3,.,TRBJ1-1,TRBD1,TGTGCCAGCAGCTTAGGGGACAGGGGGTTTGGAGCTTTCTTT,CASSLGDRGFGAFF
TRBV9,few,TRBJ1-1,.,TGTGCCAGCACCCCCCTGGATGATACTGAAGCTTTCTTT,CASTPLDDTEAFF
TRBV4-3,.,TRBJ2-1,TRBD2,TGCGCCAGCAGCCAAGAGGGACTACCTTACAATGAGCAGTTCTTC,CASSQEGLPYNEQFF
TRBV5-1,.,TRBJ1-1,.,TGCGCCAGCAGCCAGGTCGACACTGAAGCTTTCTTT,CASSQVDTEAFF